The 7 T cell receptor beta chains presented below share a single source sample, sequenced in a study of blood T cells in healthy people across ages. PCR was performed a second time for roughly 7 to 12 cycles using a sample-barcoded 5' primer and a J-beta primer mix. MiXCR, applied by TCRdb to the 5' RACE reads, yields one record per CDR3 protein. This sample has around 1,800,000 distinct CDR3 sequences, with about 39% found just once. Input material: blood. Receptor source: a human donor in good health.

This clonotype was detected only a few times. This rearrangement joins TRBV7-9 to TRBJ2-1; TRBD2 is a possible D gene (6 bases). CDR1 and CDR2 (germline): SEHNR, FQNEAQ (reference sequence). This CDR3 is 13 amino acids long. V was cut by 0 bases and J by 13 bases, with 13 bases left in between. CDR3 residues: CASSLAGLKNQFF. The CDR3 bases are TGTGCCAGCAGCTTAGCCGGACTAAAAAATCAGTTCTTC.

Note on this clonotype: A much larger clone differs by one base, so this may be a read error. The rearrangement uses TRBV7-9 and TRBJ2-7; D possibly uses TRBD1 or TRBD2 (5 bases each). The CDR3 is made up of 12 amino acids. Germline-derived CDR1 and CDR2 are SEHNR and FQNEAQ (reference sequence). The CDR3 DNA follows: TGTGCCGGCAGCTGGGGGAACTACGAGCAGTACTTC. Translating it yields CAGSWGNYEQYF.

For the CDR3, the DNA is TGCAGCGTTCTACCCGACGGCGACACTGAAGCTTTCTTT. As protein: CSVLPDGDTEAFF. This chain links TRBV29-1 with TRBJ1-1, with D uncertain. Trimming stripped 5 bases from V and 3 bases from J, with 13 bases between. This CDR3 spans 13 amino acids. Germline assignment: CDR1 SQVTM and CDR2 ANQGSEA.

In regard to this clonotype: This may arise from a read error, as a much more abundant clone is one base away. The rearrangement uses TRBV6-5 and TRBJ2-1, with D possibly being TRBD2 (7 bases). The CDR3 extends over 15 amino acids. Germline V gives CDR1 MNHEY, CDR2 SVGAGI. The CDR3, as DNA: TGTGTCAGCAGTTACGCGGGGGCCGCTTACAATGAGCAGTTCTTC. Translation gives CVSSYAGAAYNEQFF.

For this clonotype: One end of the junction varies from germline; a read error may be responsible. This rearrangement joins TRBV10-3 to TRBJ2-1; 8 bases align to TRBD2. In germline, CDR1 is ENHRY, CDR2 SYGVKD. The CDR3 loop spans 16 amino acids. CDR3 in DNA: TGTGCCACCCACTCTAGCGGGTCGAGCTCCTACAATGGGCAGTTCTTC. It is translated as CATHSSGSSSYNGQFF.

V is TRBV18 and J is TRBJ2-1; tentatively, D is TRBD2 (6 bases). The CDR3 loop spans 13 amino acids. Germline V gives CDR1 KGHSH, CDR2 LQKENI. Between the trimmed V and J ends, which lost 5 bases and 5 bases, there was a span of 10 bases. DNA for the CDR3: TGTGCCAGCTCAACGGAGGGACACAATGAGCAGTTCTTC. Its translation: CASSTEGHNEQFF.

The chain joins TRBV4-1 to TRBJ2-3; D may be TRBD2 (6 bases). Trimming shortened V by 0 bases and J by 3 bases, and 13 bases separated the two germline ends. Germline V gives CDR1 MGHRA, CDR2 YSYEKL. The CDR3 covers 16 residues. The CDR3 DNA reads TGCGCCAGCAGCCAAGATGCAGGGAGCGGGACAGATACGCAGTATTTT. This translates into CASSQDAGSGTDTQYF.